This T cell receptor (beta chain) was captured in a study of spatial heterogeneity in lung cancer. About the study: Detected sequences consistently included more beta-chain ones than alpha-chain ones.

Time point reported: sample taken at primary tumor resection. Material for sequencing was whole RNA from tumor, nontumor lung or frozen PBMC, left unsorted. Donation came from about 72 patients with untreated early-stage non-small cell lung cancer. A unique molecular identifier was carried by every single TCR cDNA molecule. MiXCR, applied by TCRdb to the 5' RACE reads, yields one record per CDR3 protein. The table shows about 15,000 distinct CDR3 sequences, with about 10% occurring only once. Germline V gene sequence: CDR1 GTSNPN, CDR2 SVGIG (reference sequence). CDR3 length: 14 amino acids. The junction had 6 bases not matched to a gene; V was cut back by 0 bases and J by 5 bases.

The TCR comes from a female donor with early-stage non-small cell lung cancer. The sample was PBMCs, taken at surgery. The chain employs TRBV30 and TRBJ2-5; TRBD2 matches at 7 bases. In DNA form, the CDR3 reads TGTGCCTGGAGTGTCCAGGGAGGGAGTGAGACCCAGTACTTC. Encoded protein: CAWSVQGGSETQYF.